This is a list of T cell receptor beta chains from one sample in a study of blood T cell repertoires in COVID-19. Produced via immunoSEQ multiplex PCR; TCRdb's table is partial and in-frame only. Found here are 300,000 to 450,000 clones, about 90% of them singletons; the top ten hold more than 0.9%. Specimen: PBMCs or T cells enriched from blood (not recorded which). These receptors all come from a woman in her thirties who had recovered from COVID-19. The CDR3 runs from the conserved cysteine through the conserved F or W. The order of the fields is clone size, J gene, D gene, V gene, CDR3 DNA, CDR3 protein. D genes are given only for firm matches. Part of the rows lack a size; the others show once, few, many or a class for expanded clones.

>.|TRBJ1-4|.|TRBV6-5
TGTGCCAGCATCGGTAATGAAAAACTGTTTTTT
CASIGNEKLFF
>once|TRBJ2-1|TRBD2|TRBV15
TGTGCCACCAGCAGGCGGAGCGGGGGGGCCGATGAGCAGTTCTTC
CATSRRSGGADEQFF
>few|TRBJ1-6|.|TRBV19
TGTGCCAGTAACCAGGGAATTGGTAATTCACCCCTCCACTTT
CASNQGIGNSPLHF
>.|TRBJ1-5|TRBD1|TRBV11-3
TGTGCCAGCAGCTCCCCGGACAGGGTTAAGCCCCAGCATTTT
CASSSPDRVKPQHF
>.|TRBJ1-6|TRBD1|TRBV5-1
TGCGCCAGCAGCTCCGACAGGGACCCTTCACCCCTCCACTTT
CASSSDRDPSPLHF
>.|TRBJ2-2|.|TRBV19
TGTGCCAGTAGTCTACAGGGGGGGTCGAACACCGGGGAGCTGTTTTTT
CASSLQGGSNTGELFF
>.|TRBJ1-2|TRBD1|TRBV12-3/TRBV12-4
TGTGCCAGCAGTTTGGACAGGAGCTATGGCTACACCTTC
CASSLDRSYGYTF
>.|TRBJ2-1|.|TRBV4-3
TGCGCCAGCAGCCAATATGATCCGCGAGGGACATTATACAATGAGCAGTTCTTC
CASSQYDPRGTLYNEQFF
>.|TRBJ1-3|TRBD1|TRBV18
TGTGCCAGCTCACCAAACGTCGGGACAGGGGTAACGGGAAACACCATATATTTT
CASSPNVGTGVTGNTIYF
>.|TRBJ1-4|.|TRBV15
TGTGCCACCAGCAGAGATCAGGGGAATAATGAAAAACTGTTTTTT
CATSRDQGNNEKLFF
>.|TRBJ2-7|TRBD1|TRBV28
TGTGCCAGCTTCGCCGGACAGGGAATACGGAAGCAGTACTTC
CASFAGQGIRKQYF
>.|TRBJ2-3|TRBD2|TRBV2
TGTGCCAGCACTAGAGATGCGGGGGGTCGGGCAGATACGCAGTATTTT
CASTRDAGGRADTQYF
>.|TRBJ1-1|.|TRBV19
TGTGCCAGTATGGGGGGGATGGGGCGTGAAGCTTTCTTT
CASMGGMGREAFF
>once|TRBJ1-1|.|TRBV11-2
TGTGCCAGCAGCTTGGAAAGGGGGAGGAACACTGAAGCTTTCTTT
CASSLERGRNTEAFF
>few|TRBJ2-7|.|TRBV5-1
TGCGCCAGCAGCGTTTTCCAGGGAAGTTGGGAGCAGTACTTC
CASSVFQGSWEQYF
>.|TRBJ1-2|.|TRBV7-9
TGTGCCAGCAGCTCCGGGACACTGGATAACTATGGCTACACCTTC
CASSSGTLDNYGYTF
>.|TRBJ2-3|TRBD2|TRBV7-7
TGTGCCAGCAGTCCCACTAGCGGGGGGTACACAGATACGCAGTATTTT
CASSPTSGGYTDTQYF
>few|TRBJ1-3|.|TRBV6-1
TGTGCCAGCAGTGAAAGCCCGGGACACAACTCTGGAAACACCATATATTTT
CASSESPGHNSGNTIYF
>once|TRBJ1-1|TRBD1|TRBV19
TGTGCCAGTAGCACGACAGGGGGTCTCAACACTGAAGCTTTCTTT
CASSTTGGLNTEAFF
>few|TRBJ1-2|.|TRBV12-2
TGTGCAAGTCGCTTAGTCCCACAGACTAGCCTAAGCCTCTTTGGCTACACCTTC
CASRLVPQTSLSLFGYTF
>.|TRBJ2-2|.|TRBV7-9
TGTGCCAGCAGCTTAGTTATCAGTTTCGGGGAGCTGTTTTTT
CASSLVISFGELFF
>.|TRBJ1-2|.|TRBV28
TGTGCCAGCAGTGCCGGCCGGGACTATGGCTACACCTTC
CASSAGRDYGYTF
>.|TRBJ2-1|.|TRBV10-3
TGTGCCACTCTATCAAGTGGAGGGACGCACAATGAGCAGTTCTTC
CATLSSGGTHNEQFF
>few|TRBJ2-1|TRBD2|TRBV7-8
TGTGCCAGCAGCATCCTAGCGGGGGCCCTATACAATGAGCAGTTCTTC
CASSILAGALYNEQFF
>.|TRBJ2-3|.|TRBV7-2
TGTGCCAGCAGCTTATGGGCACGTAGCACAGATACGCAGTATTTT
CASSLWARSTDTQYF
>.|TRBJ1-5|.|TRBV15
TGTGCCACCAGCAGAGATCAGGGAATGAGAAGCAATCAGCCCCAGCATTTT
CATSRDQGMRSNQPQHF
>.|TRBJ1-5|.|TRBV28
TGTGCCAGCAGTTTATCTCAGGGGATGGGAAGCAATCAGCCCCAGCATTTT
CASSLSQGMGSNQPQHF
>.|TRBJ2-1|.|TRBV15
TGTGCCACCAGCAGAGAGGCAGGGCCCTACAATGAGCAGTTCTTC
CATSREAGPYNEQFF
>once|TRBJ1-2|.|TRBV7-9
TGTGCCAGCAGCTTAGCAAGGGGTCAGGAAGGCTACACCTTC
CASSLARGQEGYTF
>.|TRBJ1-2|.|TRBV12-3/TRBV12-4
TGTGCCAGCAGCCCAGGGTATGGCTACACCTTC
CASSPGYGYTF
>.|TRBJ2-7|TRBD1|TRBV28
TGTGCCAGCATCAACAGGGGGGACTACGAGCAGTACTTC
CASINRGDYEQYF
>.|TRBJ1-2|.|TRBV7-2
TGTGCCAGCGCACGGGGGGACTATGGCTACACCTTC
CASARGDYGYTF
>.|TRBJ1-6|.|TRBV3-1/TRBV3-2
TGTGCCAGCAGCCAAGAAGGGGCTCGGAGCTCCTATAATTCACCCCTCCACTTT
CASSQEGARSSYNSPLHF
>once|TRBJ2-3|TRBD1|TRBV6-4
TGTGCCAGCAGTGACACAGGGGGCGGGGCAGATACGCAGTATTTT
CASSDTGGGADTQYF
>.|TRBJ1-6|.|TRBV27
TGTGCCAGCAGGACAGTCTCCTATAATTCACCCCTCCACTTT
CASRTVSYNSPLHF